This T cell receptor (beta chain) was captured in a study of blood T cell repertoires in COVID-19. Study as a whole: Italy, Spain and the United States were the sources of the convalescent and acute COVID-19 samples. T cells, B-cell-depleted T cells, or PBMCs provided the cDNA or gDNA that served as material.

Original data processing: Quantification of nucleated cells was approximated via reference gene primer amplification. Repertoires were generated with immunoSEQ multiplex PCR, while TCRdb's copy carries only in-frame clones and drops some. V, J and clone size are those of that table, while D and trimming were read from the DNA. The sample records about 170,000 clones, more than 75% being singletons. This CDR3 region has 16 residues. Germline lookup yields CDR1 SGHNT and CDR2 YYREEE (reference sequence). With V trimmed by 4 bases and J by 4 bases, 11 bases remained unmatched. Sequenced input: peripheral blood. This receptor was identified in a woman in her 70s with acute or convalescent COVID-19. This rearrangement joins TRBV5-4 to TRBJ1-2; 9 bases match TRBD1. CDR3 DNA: TGTGCCAGCAGCCGCATACAGGGGGCAGATATCTATGGCTACACCTTC. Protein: CASSRIQGADIYGYTF.